The 4 T cell receptor beta chains reported below all come from one sample, sequenced in a study of blood T cell repertoires in COVID-19. This table comes from immunoSEQ multiplex PCR, and its TCRdb copy is limited to in-frame clones, with some not included. The sample yields some 110,000 clones, roughly 80% seen once. Sequencing was done on a sample of peripheral blood. These receptors were collected from an elderly woman with acute or convalescent COVID-19.

The chain couples TRBV5-1 to TRBJ2-7, with TRBD2 matching over 12 bases. J lost 6 bases, V lost 4 bases, and 5 bases had no gene match. The CDR3 has 14 amino acids. Germline lookup yields CDR1 SGHRS and CDR2 YFSETQ. In nucleotides, the CDR3 is TGCGCCAGCAGCCTAGCGGGAGGGCCTAGCGAGCAGTACTTC. This gives the protein CASSLAGGPSEQYF.

The chain recombines TRBV6-2 or TRBV6-3 with TRBJ1-4, with D unclear. This CDR3 is built from 15 residues. V gave up 5 bases and J gave up 0 bases, with 10 bases separating them. CDR1 is MNHEY and CDR2 is SVGEGT in the germline V gene. CDR3 sequence: CASSAHSSTNEKLFF. The DNA of the CDR3 is TGTGCCAGCAGTGCCCACAGCTCAACTAATGAAAAACTGTTTTTT.

This rearrangement joins TRBV5-6 to TRBJ2-7, with 9 bases that match TRBD1. The CDR3 loop spans 16 amino acids. The germline V gene encodes CDR1 SGHDT and CDR2 YYEEEE. Trimming cost V 1 base and J 3 bases; bases outside gene matches: 8. This CDR3 reads CASSLTGTGRDYEQYF. The CDR3 DNA sequence: TGTGCCAGCAGCTTGACCGGGACAGGGCGAGACTACGAGCAGTACTTC.

This clone was counted a single time. This rearrangement joins TRBV29-1 to TRBJ2-3, with TRBD1 matching 7 bases. The V gene end was trimmed by 8 bases and the J gene end by 6 bases; junction bases not matched to a gene: 11. Germline CDR1 SQVTM, CDR2 ANQGSEA. The CDR3 has 13 residues. The CDR3 DNA reads as TGCAGCACCGCGAGGGGGACAGTGGATACGCAGTATTTT. Protein: CSTARGTVDTQYF.